This TCR beta chain was identified in a study of blood T cell repertoires in COVID-19. The overall study: The United States, Italy and Spain provided the acute and convalescent COVID-19 samples.

Generated by immunoSEQ multiplex PCR, the TCRdb table keeps only in-frame clones and is missing some. The top ten clones hold 2% to 2.5% of a sample with about 200,000 clones, 70% to 90% of them seen once. V was shortened by 6 bases and J by 0 bases, with 10 bases between the two germline ends. The CDR3 length is 14 residues. Germline CDR1 reads SGHTA; CDR2 reads FQGNSA. The chain joins TRBV7-2 to TRBJ2-3, with TRBD1 as a possible D gene (5 bases). The TCR originated in a woman aged 45 to 65 with acute or convalescent COVID-19. Sample: peripheral blood. The CDR3 DNA reads TGTGCCAGCAGGCTGGACACCAGCACAGATACGCAGTATTTT. It codes for CASRLDTSTDTQYF.